The 11 T cell receptor beta chains in this list originate from one sample, sequenced in a study of blood T cell repertoires in COVID-19. The repertoire was sequenced with immunoSEQ multiplex PCR; TCRdb's copy has only in-frame clones and lacks some. The table has about 240,000 clones, 75% to 90% seen once. The specimen sequenced was peripheral blood. The receptor set was obtained from a woman of 80 years or more with COVID-19, enrolled during active disease.

The chain employs TRBV28 and TRBJ2-7, with a weak D call TRBD1 (5 bases). The CDR3 length is 14 residues. Per germline, CDR1 MDHEN and CDR2 SYDVKM. Deletions cut 0 bases from V and 0 bases from J, with 6 bases between. CDR3 bases: TGTGCCAGCAGTTTATGGGACATCTCCTACGAGCAGTACTTC. This codes for CASSLWDISYEQYF.

The chain links TRBV3-1 (or the pseudogene TRBV3-2) to TRBJ1-2; maybe TRBD1 (5 bases). Germline lookup yields CDR1 LGHDT and CDR2 YNNKEL (reference sequence). This CDR3 is built from 14 residues. Trimming pared 4 bases from V and 4 bases from J, leaving 13 bases between. The CDR3 loop reads CASSLVGGGYGYTF. The CDR3 region has the DNA TGTGCCAGCAGCCTTGTCGGGGGTGGCTATGGCTACACCTTC.

V gene TRBV21-1 combines with J gene TRBJ2-7; TRBD1 is the table's D call and was not checked against the DNA. TRBV21-1 is a known pseudogene. The CDR3 loop spans 16 amino acids. The chain's CDR3 is CASSKRPGTGPYEQYF. The CDR3 nucleotides are TGTGCCAGCAGCAAAAGGCCCGGGACAGGGCCCTACGAGCAGTACTTC.

This clone was counted a single time. The chain carries TRBV7-8 and TRBJ1-5; D gene unclear. This CDR3 has 15 residues. The germline V and J ends were trimmed by 5 bases and 2 bases, with 13 bases remaining between them. Germline V lookup: CDR1 SGHVS, CDR2 FQNEAQ. DNA for the CDR3: TGTGCCAGCAGCCTAGACGGTATAGGCAATCAGCCCCAGCATTTT. Amino acid sequence: CASSLDGIGNQPQHF.

CDR3 sequence reads: CASSYSGTTTYEQYF. The DNA for the CDR3 is TGTGCCAGCAGTTATAGTGGGACTACTACCTACGAGCAGTACTTC. J is TRBJ2-7 and V is TRBV6-5, with 7 bases fitting TRBD2. The CDR3 is made up of 15 amino acids. V shed 3 bases, J shed 2 bases, and the junction held 7 bases outside the gene matches. In germline, CDR1 is MNHEY, CDR2 SVGAGI.

V and J are TRBV6-5 and TRBJ1-5; TRBD1 agrees at 7 bases. The CDR3 has 14 residues. The J segment lost 4 bases and the V segment lost 7 bases, leaving 7 bases of the junction unmatched. The V gene's germline CDR1 is MNHEY and CDR2 SVGAGI. Here the CDR3 DNA reads TGTGCCAGCACCTCTGACAGGGCTAATCAGCCCCAGCATTTT. It translates to CASTSDRANQPQHF.

The gene calls are TRBV18 and TRBJ1-1, with D tentatively TRBD1 (5 bases). Looked up from germline, CDR1 is KGHSH and CDR2 is LQKENI. CDR3 length: 15 residues. V lost 4 bases and J 3 bases, leaving 15 bases between the germline ends. CDR3 amino acids: CASSLVGGFDTEAFF. CDR3 in DNA: TGTGCCAGCTCACTCGTCGGGGGGTTCGACACTGAAGCTTTCTTT. Drawing the rest from reference TRBV18 and TRBJ1-1, the complete variable domain is NAGVMQNPRHLVRRRGQEARLRCSPMKGHSHVYWYRQLPEEGLKFMVYLQKENIIDESGMPKERFSAEFPKEGPSILRIQQVVRGDSAAYFCASSLVGGFDTEAFFGQGTRLTVV.

The chain employs TRBV19 and TRBJ1-5; tentatively, D is TRBD1 (6 bases). Per the germline V gene, CDR1 is LNHDA and CDR2 is SQIVND (reference sequence). V was shortened by 6 bases and J by 2 bases, with 11 bases between the two germline ends. The length of the CDR3 is 14 residues. The CDR3 bases are TGTGCCAGTAGCGAATACAGGGGCAATCAGCCCCAGCATTTT. Translating gives CASSEYRGNQPQHF.

V and J are TRBV7-2 and TRBJ2-7, with a possible D match to TRBD2 (7 bases). CDR1 is SGHTA and CDR2 is FQGNSA in the germline V gene. Trimming took 0 bases from V and 0 from J, leaving 9 bases between them. This CDR3 has 15 residues. CDR3 loop: CASSLAGGGSYEQYF. DNA for the CDR3: TGTGCCAGCAGCTTAGCGGGAGGGGGCTCCTACGAGCAGTACTTC.

There are a few counts of this clone. The V and J genes are TRBV2 and TRBJ2-3; 8 bases are shared with TRBD2. From germline, CDR1 is SNHLY and CDR2 FYNNEI. After removal of 6 bases from V and 7 bases from J, the junction contained 9 bases not matched to a gene. This CDR3 spans 14 amino acids. CDR3 sequence: CASRSGGGRHTQYF. The CDR3 DNA reads TGTGCCAGCAGGTCGGGGGGGGGCCGTCATACGCAGTATTTT.

The chain couples TRBV3-1 (or the pseudogene TRBV3-2) to TRBJ2-1; tentative D call: TRBD2 (6 bases). The CDR3 extends over 16 amino acids. Germline-derived CDR1 and CDR2 are LGHDT and YNNKEL (reference sequence). V lost 1 base to trimming and J lost 3 bases, with 13 bases between them. The CDR3 here is CASSQAWDSDYNEQFF. CDR3 DNA: TGTGCCAGCAGCCAAGCGTGGGACTCTGACTACAATGAGCAGTTCTTC.